The 32 T cell receptor beta chains below were found in one sample sequenced in a study of OX40 agonist ivuxolimab in advanced cancers. Generated by immunoSEQ multiplex PCR, the TCRdb table keeps only in-frame clones and is missing some. The sample shows about 91,000 clones, 80% to 90% of them seen only once. The material sequenced was CD4+ or CD8+ T cells sorted from blood, taken in a trial of the OX40 agonist ivuxolimab. The receptors originated from an adult with an advanced solid tumor such as melanoma, head and neck, liver or kidney cancer.

V gene TRBV28 combines with J gene TRBJ2-5; D may correspond to TRBD1 or TRBD2 (5 bases each). V was cut by 6 bases and J by 5 bases, with 19 bases left in between. Germline V gene lookup returns CDR1 MDHEN and CDR2 SYDVKM. This CDR3 is built from 15 residues. CDR3: CASRKSGRWEETQYF. The CDR3 bases are TGTGCCAGCAGAAAATCGGGACGGTGGGAGGAGACCCAGTACTTC.

The chain has TRBV6-5 and TRBJ2-1; D might be TRBD1 (5 bases). Trimming took 7 bases from V and 3 from J, leaving 16 bases between them. Germline V gene sequence: CDR1 MNHEY, CDR2 SVGAGI. The CDR3 is made up of 15 amino acids. CDR3 in amino acids: CASTVWQGGYNEQFF. In DNA form, the CDR3 reads TGTGCCAGCACGGTGTGGCAGGGTGGCTACAATGAGCAGTTCTTC.

In its sample, this clone was seen once. The rearrangement links TRBV9 to TRBJ2-1; no firm D call. CDR3 length equals 17 residues. CDR1 is SGDLS, CDR2 YYNGEE, per germline. Deletions cut 2 bases from V and 6 bases from J, with 21 bases between. The CDR3 is CASSVPSGRPSRNEQFF. CDR3 bases: TGTGCCAGCAGCGTGCCCTCGGGTCGCCCTAGTCGCAATGAGCAGTTCTTC.

This chain uses TRBV25-1 with TRBJ1-5, with D perhaps matching TRBD1 (5 bases). The V end was cut by 4 bases, the J end by 6 bases, with 13 bases between. Germline V gives CDR1 MGHDK, CDR2 SYGVNS. The CDR3 covers 14 residues. CDR3: CASSGGGVAQPQHF. For the CDR3, the DNA is TGTGCCAGCAGTGGGGGCGGGGTGGCTCAGCCCCAGCATTTT. Combining the CDR3 with reference TRBV25-1 and TRBJ1-5 gives the whole variable domain EADIYQTPRYLVIGTGKKITLECSQTMGHDKMYWYQQDPGMELHLIHYSYGVNSTEKGDLSSESTVSRIRTEHFPLTLESARPSHTSQYLCASSGGGVAQPQHFGDGTRLSIL.

The rearrangement uses TRBV9 and TRBJ2-7; 10 nucleotides line up with TRBD1. Per the germline V gene, CDR1 is SGDLS and CDR2 is YYNGEE. V gave up 0 bases and J gave up 2 bases; unmatched junction bases: 5. The CDR3 contains 16 residues. The DNA of the CDR3 is TGTGCCAGCAGCGTAGCCGGGACAGGGGCCCCCTACGAGCAGTACTTC. This codes for CASSVAGTGAPYEQYF.

V usage is TRBV7-9 and J usage is TRBJ2-5; TRBD2 is a possible D gene (6 bases). The CDR3 extends over 15 amino acids. The germline V and J ends were trimmed by 0 bases and 5 bases, with 13 bases remaining between them. CDR1 and CDR2 from the germline V gene are SEHNR and FQNEAQ (reference sequence). This chain's CDR3 is CASSLAGGGGETQYF. The CDR3 nucleotides are TGTGCCAGCAGCTTAGCTGGGGGTGGAGGGGAGACCCAGTACTTC. The full variable domain, rest sourced from reference TRBV7-9 and TRBJ2-5, is DTGVSQNPRHKITKRGQNVTFRCDPISEHNRLYWYRQTLGQGPEFLTYFQNEAQLEKSRLLSDRFSAERPKGSFSTLEIQRTEQGDSAMYLCASSLAGGGGETQYFGPGTRLLVL.

The chain joins TRBV6-1 to TRBJ1-1; TRBD1 is a possible D gene (5 bases). The CDR3 sequence is 16 residues long. Germline CDR1 and CDR2: MNHNS and SASEGT. V gave up 2 bases and J gave up 5 bases, with 18 bases separating them. The CDR3 nucleotides read TGTGCCAGCAGTGAACCCCCGTGGGGCAGAAATACTGAAGCTTTCTTT. It specifies CASSEPPWGRNTEAFF.

This clone has only a few counts. The chain links TRBV28 to TRBJ2-7, with TRBD1 identical over 7 bases. CDR1 and CDR2 (germline): MDHEN, SYDVKM. The J segment lost 1 base and the V segment lost 9 bases, leaving 6 bases of the junction unmatched. This CDR3 region has 13 residues. The CDR3 region is CASYPTGSYEQYF. The CDR3 DNA follows: TGTGCCAGTTACCCGACAGGGTCCTACGAGCAGTACTTC.

The sample holds a few counts of this clone. This chain uses TRBV21-1 with TRBJ1-2; TRBD1 was called by the table and not checked on the DNA. TRBV21-1 is described as a pseudogene. This CDR3 is built from 12 residues. This CDR3 reads CATKRDTYGYTF. The CDR3 coding sequence is TGTGCCACCAAAAGGGACACCTATGGCTACACCTTC.

This clone was picked up a small number of times. The rearrangement links TRBV2 to TRBJ1-1, with 10 bases identical to TRBD1. V lost 5 bases to trimming and J lost 5 bases; unmatched junction nucleotides: 5. The germline gives CDR1 SNHLY, CDR2 FYNNEI. There are 14 residues in the CDR3. CDR3 DNA: TGTGCCAGCAGTCGACAGGGGGCAGGGACTGAAGCTTTCTTT. It yields the protein CASSRQGAGTEAFF.

The chain links TRBV18 to TRBJ2-5; D is uncertain. The V and J ends lost 3 bases and 4 bases respectively, with 12 bases between them. Germline lookup yields CDR1 KGHSH and CDR2 LQKENI. The CDR3 extends over 14 amino acids. This CDR3 reads CASSPRRSGETQYF. The DNA of the CDR3 is TGTGCCAGCTCACCCCGAAGGTCGGGAGAGACCCAGTACTTC.

This chain joins TRBV7-9 and TRBJ1-2, with 7 nucleotides matching TRBD1. Germline V gene data show CDR1 as SEHNR and CDR2 as FQNEAQ (reference sequence). There are 14 residues in the CDR3. With 2 bases clipped from V and 2 bases from J, the junction kept 2 bases outside the gene matches. The CDR3 DNA reads TGTGCCAGCAGCTTACCAGGGGGGAACTATGGCTACACCTTC. Its translation is CASSLPGGNYGYTF.

The rearrangement uses TRBV5-1 and TRBJ1-4, with TRBD1 identical over 7 bases. Germline V lookup: CDR1 SGHRS, CDR2 YFSETQ. After removal of 4 bases from V and 1 base from J, the junction contained 4 bases not matched to a gene. The CDR3 extends over 15 amino acids. For the CDR3, the DNA is TGCGCCAGCAGCGTGACAGGGCAAACTAATGAAAAACTGTTTTTT. The encoded protein is CASSVTGQTNEKLFF.

The chain links TRBV5-5 to TRBJ1-6; no clear D. V was pared by 4 bases and J by 8 bases, with 10 bases between. Per germline, CDR1 SGHKS and CDR2 YYEKEE (reference sequence). The CDR3 runs to 13 residues. CDR3 region: CASSLVRDSPLHF. CDR3 nucleotides: TGTGCCAGCAGCCTTGTACGGGATTCACCCCTCCACTTT.

In its sample, this clone was seen a few times. V is TRBV28 and J is TRBJ1-1; maybe TRBD1 (6 bases). The CDR3 length is 15 residues. V gave up 6 bases and J gave up 0 bases, with 14 bases separating them. Looked up from germline, CDR1 is MDHEN and CDR2 is SYDVKM. The CDR3 loop reads CASSPGGGLNTEAFF. The DNA of the CDR3 is TGTGCCAGCAGCCCCGGGGGGGGGCTGAACACTGAAGCTTTCTTT.

The chain employs TRBV6-6 and TRBJ1-3; unclear D gene. The CDR3 sequence is 15 residues long. Trimming took 0 bases from V and 0 from J, leaving 6 bases between them. Germline V gene sequence: CDR1 MNHNY, CDR2 SVGAGI (reference sequence). The CDR3 spells CASSYSVNSGNTIYF. The CDR3 nucleotides read TGTGCCAGCAGTTACTCGGTGAACTCTGGAAACACCATATATTTT.

The J gene is TRBJ2-7, the V gene TRBV7-2, with TRBD1 matching over 7 bases. Germline V lookup: CDR1 SGHTA, CDR2 FQGNSA. Germline trimming cut 5 bases from V and 5 bases from J; bases unmatched to any gene: 12. The CDR3 consists of 15 residues. In DNA, the CDR3 is TGTGCCAGCAGCCTAGACAGGGCATCACGTAACGAGCAGTACTTC. Translating gives CASSLDRASRNEQYF.

Remarks on this clone: Other DNA sequences in the sample encode the same CDR3. The chain has TRBV7-9 and TRBJ1-1, with unresolved D. The CDR3 is 14 amino acids. Germline CDR1 reads SEHNR; CDR2 reads FQNEAQ (reference sequence). V was cut by 0 bases and J by 1 base, with 6 bases left in between. Here the CDR3 reads CASSLAAGNTEAFF. The CDR3 DNA follows: TGTGCCAGCAGCTTAGCGGCCGGGAACACTGAAGCTTTCTTT.

The V call is TRBV28, the J call TRBJ2-7; D remains unclear. V was cut by 2 bases and J by 2 bases, with 7 bases left in between. This CDR3 is 13 amino acids long. Germline V gene data show CDR1 as MDHEN and CDR2 as SYDVKM. The CDR3 protein is CASSLQGPYEQYF. DNA for the CDR3: TGTGCCAGCAGTTTACAAGGTCCCTACGAGCAGTACTTC.

The chain joins TRBV7-3 to TRBJ2-2; 10 bases map to TRBD1. The trim removed 3 bases at V and 7 bases at J, leaving 5 bases unmatched. This CDR3 has 15 residues. Germline CDR1 and CDR2: SGHTA and FQGTGA. In DNA form, the CDR3 reads TGTGCCAGCAGCTTTCCGGGACAGGGGAACGGGGAGCTGTTTTTT. Protein sequence: CASSFPGQGNGELFF.

V usage is TRBV7-7 and J usage is TRBJ2-5, with 14 bases that match TRBD2. Germline trimming cut 5 bases from V and 5 bases from J; bases unmatched to any gene: 7. Germline values: CDR1 SSHAT, CDR2 FNYEAQ (reference sequence). The CDR3 is made up of 16 amino acids. DNA of the CDR3: TGTGCCAGCAGCATAGGACTAGCGGGGGGCCGGGAGACCCAGTACTTC. Protein sequence: CASSIGLAGGRETQYF.

V usage is TRBV21-1 and J usage is TRBJ2-7; the table's D call, TRBD1, has no DNA check behind it. TRBV21-1 is shown as a pseudogene. The CDR3 is made up of 15 amino acids. The CDR3 DNA follows: TGTGCCAGCAGCAAAGCCCGGGACACTCCCTACGAGCAGTACGTC. Translating gives CASSKARDTPYEQYV.

This rearrangement joins TRBV5-1 to TRBJ1-1; D is undetermined. This CDR3 contains 13 residues. Germline loops: CDR1 SGHRS, CDR2 YFSETQ. The V end lost 4 bases, the J end lost 2 bases, and 9 bases lay between the germline ends. In nucleotides, the CDR3 is TGCGCCAGCAGCAGCGGGAGTAACACTGAAGCTTTCTTT. Translating gives CASSSGSNTEAFF.

This chain links TRBV10-3 with TRBJ1-2, with 8 bases identical to TRBD1. With 3 bases clipped from V and 2 bases from J, the junction kept 8 bases outside the gene matches. The length of the CDR3 is 16 residues. CDR1 ENHRY and CDR2 SYGVKD come from the germline V gene. The CDR3 DNA sequence: TGTGCCATCAGTGAAAACGGACAGGGCGGGAACTATGGCTACACCTTC. It codes for CAISENGQGGNYGYTF.

V and J are TRBV29-1 and TRBJ1-2; 7 nucleotides match TRBD1. With 6 bases clipped from V and 10 bases from J, the junction kept 11 bases outside the gene matches. Germline CDR1 is SQVTM and CDR2 is ANQGSEA. The CDR3 extends over 12 amino acids. CDR3 sequence reads: CSVDWTGGYYTF. In nucleotides, the CDR3 is TGCAGCGTGGATTGGACAGGAGGGTACTACACCTTC.

The chain links TRBV5-4 to TRBJ2-5; 8 bases line up with TRBD2. This CDR3 has 15 amino acids. From germline, CDR1 is SGHNT and CDR2 YYREEE (reference sequence). J gave up 2 bases and V 0 bases, and 3 bases lay outside the gene matches. The CDR3 here is CASSLGSGAQETQYF. The CDR3 DNA follows: TGTGCCAGCAGCTTGGGTAGCGGGGCACAAGAGACCCAGTACTTC.

The rearrangement joins TRBV27 to TRBJ2-5; maybe TRBD2 (5 bases). This CDR3 comprises 15 residues. Germline CDR1 and CDR2: MNHEY and SMNVEV (reference sequence). V lost 3 bases and J lost 3, with 14 bases in between. The CDR3 loop reads CASSFRGLIEETQYF. The DNA of the CDR3 is TGTGCCAGCAGTTTTAGAGGACTTATAGAAGAGACCCAGTACTTC.

This chain uses TRBV5-8 with TRBJ1-2, with a weak D call TRBD1 (6 bases). The CDR3 sequence is 16 residues long. Trimming pared 3 bases from V and 3 bases from J, leaving 18 bases between. CDR1 and CDR2 from the germline V gene are SGHTS and YDEGEE. The CDR3 region is CASSWGTSRSYYGYTF. In DNA, the CDR3 is TGTGCCAGCAGCTGGGGGACATCCCGAAGCTACTATGGCTACACCTTC.

V usage is TRBV5-1 and J usage is TRBJ2-3; the match to TRBD2 covers 9 bases. J was trimmed by 5 bases and V by 1 base; bases with no gene match: 11. Germline assignment: CDR1 SGHRS and CDR2 YFSETQ. The CDR3 runs 17 residues. The CDR3 reads CASSLTPFAGGQDTQYF. Written as DNA, the CDR3 is TGCGCCAGCAGCTTGACCCCCTTCGCGGGGGGGCAAGATACGCAGTATTTT.

The CDR3 region is CSARLGGELFF. CDR3 nucleotides: TGCAGTGCTAGATTGGGCGGGGAGCTGTTTTTT. The chain carries TRBV20-1 and TRBJ2-2; D unresolved. The CDR3 has 11 residues. Trimming took 2 bases from V and 7 from J, leaving 5 bases between them. Germline V gene sequence: CDR1 DFQATT, CDR2 SNEGSKA (reference sequence).

The chain combines TRBV7-9 with TRBJ2-1; no clear D gene. CDR1 and CDR2 (germline): SEHNR, FQNEAQ (reference sequence). Trimming removed 7 bases at V and 3 bases at J, with 10 bases between. The CDR3 covers 13 residues. The CDR3: CASTGGNYNEQFF. The CDR3 bases are TGTGCCAGCACCGGTGGAAACTACAATGAGCAGTTCTTC.

The rearrangement links TRBV5-8 to TRBJ2-1, with 9 bases identical to TRBD1. V shed 6 bases and J 5 bases; nucleotides not matched to a gene: 9. Germline CDR1 SGHTS, CDR2 YDEGEE. This CDR3 spans 15 amino acids. The CDR3 coding sequence is TGTGCCAGCACCCTTCCCGGGACAGGGAACAATGAGCAGTTCTTC. Translating gives CASTLPGTGNNEQFF.